This passage covers 5 T cell receptor beta chains from one sample sequenced in a study of OX40 agonist ivuxolimab in advanced cancers. Some clones are missing from TCRdb's copy, which holds only in-frame ones; the method was immunoSEQ multiplex PCR. The sample lists 25,000 to 40,000 clones, roughly 82% occurring once. Sequencing was performed on CD4+ or CD8+ T cells sorted from blood, taken in a trial of the OX40 agonist ivuxolimab. These receptor sequences come from an adult with an advanced solid tumor such as melanoma, head and neck, liver or kidney cancer.

This chain connects TRBV6-1 to TRBJ1-2; no clear D. The germline V and J ends were trimmed by 3 bases and 3 bases, with 11 bases remaining between them. This CDR3 region has 14 residues. Looked up from germline, CDR1 is MNHNS and CDR2 is SASEGT. CDR3: CASSDGLLYYGYTF. CDR3 sequence (DNA): TGTGCCAGCAGTGACGGCCTTTTGTACTATGGCTACACCTTC.

This sequence joins TRBV20-1 and TRBJ2-5; D not resolved. V gave up 7 bases and J gave up 2 bases, with 8 bases separating them. The length of the CDR3 is 11 residues. In germline, CDR1 is DFQATT, CDR2 SNEGSKA (reference sequence). The CDR3 DNA reads TGCAGTGGGACCTTTCAAGAGACCCAGTACTTC. It encodes CSGTFQETQYF.

J is TRBJ2-3 and V is TRBV19, with TRBD2 matching over 9 bases. The junction had 10 bases not matched to a gene; V was cut back by 7 bases and J by 2 bases. Germline loops: CDR1 LNHDA, CDR2 SQIVND (reference sequence). This CDR3 has 16 residues. The CDR3 region is CASTFLAGEATDTQYF. Here the CDR3 DNA reads TGTGCCAGTACTTTCTTAGCGGGAGAGGCCACAGATACGCAGTATTTT.

The gene calls are TRBV4-1 and TRBJ2-2; 9 nucleotides line up with TRBD2. The V gene end was trimmed by 0 bases and the J gene end by 5 bases; junction bases not matched to a gene: 10. The CDR3 has 18 residues. The germline V gene has CDR1 MGHRA and CDR2 YSYEKL. CDR3 coding DNA: TGCGCCAGCAGCCAAGATTCGTGGCTAGCGGGGCATACCGGGGAGCTGTTTTTT. Protein: CASSQDSWLAGHTGELFF.

V is TRBV30 and J is TRBJ1-6; D remains ambiguous. Trimming cost V 4 bases and J 5 bases, with 12 bases left between them. The CDR3 is made up of 14 amino acids. Germline V lookup: CDR1 GTSNPN, CDR2 SVGIG (reference sequence). For the CDR3, the DNA is TGTGCCTGGACCCTGGGAGGCGATAATTCACCCCTCCACTTT. Translation: CAWTLGGDNSPLHF.